This paragraph covers one TCR beta chain sequence. Its recognized antigen is unknown. Per-base quality was not reported, and no clone a single base away is much larger than it. Library construction relied on the immunoSEQ multiplex PCR assay. What TCRdb holds here is the immuneACCESS table cut down to in-frame rearrangements. Part of the clones is not present; checked against another copy, under half of the missing clones reflect an unresolved V gene, and the others are unexplained. This sample gives 50,000 to 70,000 clones in total; 91% of them show up just once. The ten largest clones represent 2.2% of the sample. This record comes from a study of T cell changes during pregnancy in multiple sclerosis (dated by TCRdb to about 2019). About the full investigation: Changes in the T cell repertoire over the course of pregnancy were examined in this study in women with multiple sclerosis.

Inclusive of the bounding cysteine and phenylalanine, the CDR3 is 14 residues long. CDR3 DNA only is kept here, 42 bases in frame from base 1. Sequences MGHRA (CDR1) and YSYEKL (CDR2) are obtained from the germline V gene. Sequencing used peripheral blood, obtained in the third trimester of pregnancy. The sequence was obtained from a female donor in good health, enrolled as a control in a pregnancy study. Recombination joined TRBV4-1 with TRBJ2-5, with TRBD1 perhaps the D gene, on 5 matching bases. Judging by the DNA end, TRBJ2-7 fits better; the J call may be wrong. CDR3 region: CASSQEPAGLEQYF. The nucleotides are TGCGCCAGCAGCCAAGAGCCAGCAGGGCTCGAGCAGTACTTC.